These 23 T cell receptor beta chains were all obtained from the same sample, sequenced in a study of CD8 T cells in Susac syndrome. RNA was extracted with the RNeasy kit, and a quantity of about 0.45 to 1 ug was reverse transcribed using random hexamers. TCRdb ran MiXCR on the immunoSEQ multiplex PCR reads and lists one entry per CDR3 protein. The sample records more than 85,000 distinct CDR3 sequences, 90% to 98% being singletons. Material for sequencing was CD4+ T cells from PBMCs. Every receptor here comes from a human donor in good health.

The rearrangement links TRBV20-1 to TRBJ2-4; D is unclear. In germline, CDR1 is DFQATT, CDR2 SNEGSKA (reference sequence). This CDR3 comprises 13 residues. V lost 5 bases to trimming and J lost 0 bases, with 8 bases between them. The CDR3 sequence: CSAPLLAKNIQYF. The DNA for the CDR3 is TGCAGTGCTCCACTCTTAGCCAAAAACATTCAGTACTTC.

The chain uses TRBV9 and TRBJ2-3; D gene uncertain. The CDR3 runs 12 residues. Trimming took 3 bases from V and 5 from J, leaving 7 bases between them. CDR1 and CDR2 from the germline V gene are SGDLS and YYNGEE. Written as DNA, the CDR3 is TGTGCCAGCAGCGCTAGAGGAGATACGCAGTATTTT. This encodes CASSARGDTQYF.

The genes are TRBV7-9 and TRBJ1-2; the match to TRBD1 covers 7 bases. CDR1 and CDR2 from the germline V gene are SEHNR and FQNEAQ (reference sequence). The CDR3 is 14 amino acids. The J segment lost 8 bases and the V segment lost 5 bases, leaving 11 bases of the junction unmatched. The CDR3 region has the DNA TGTGCCAGCAGCAACCCGACAGGGACGTTCGGCTACACCTTC. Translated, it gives CASSNPTGTFGYTF.

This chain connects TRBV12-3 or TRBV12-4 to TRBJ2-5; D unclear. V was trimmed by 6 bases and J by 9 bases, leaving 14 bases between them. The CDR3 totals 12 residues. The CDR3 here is CASRLTRQAQYF. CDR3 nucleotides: TGTGCCAGCAGGCTAACCCGCCAGGCCCAGTACTTC.

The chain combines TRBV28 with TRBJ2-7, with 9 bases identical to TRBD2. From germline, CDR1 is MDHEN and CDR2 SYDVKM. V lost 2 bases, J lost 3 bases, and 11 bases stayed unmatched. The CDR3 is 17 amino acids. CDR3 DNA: TGTGCCAGCAGTTTACCCTCATTAGCGGGGGCCTTCTACGAGCAGTACTTC. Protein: CASSLPSLAGAFYEQYF.

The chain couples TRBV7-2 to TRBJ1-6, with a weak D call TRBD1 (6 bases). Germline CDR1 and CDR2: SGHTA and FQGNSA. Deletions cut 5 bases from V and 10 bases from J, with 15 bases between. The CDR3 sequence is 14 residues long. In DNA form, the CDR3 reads TGTGCCAGCAGCCCTGATGGGGGCGGGTCACCCCTCCACTTT. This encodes CASSPDGGGSPLHF.

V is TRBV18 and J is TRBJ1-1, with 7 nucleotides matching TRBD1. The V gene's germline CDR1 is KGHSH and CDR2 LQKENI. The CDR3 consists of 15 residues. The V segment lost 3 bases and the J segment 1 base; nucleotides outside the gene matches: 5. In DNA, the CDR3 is TGTGCCAGCTCACCGTTTGGGGACAGGAACACTGAAGCTTTCTTT. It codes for CASSPFGDRNTEAFF.

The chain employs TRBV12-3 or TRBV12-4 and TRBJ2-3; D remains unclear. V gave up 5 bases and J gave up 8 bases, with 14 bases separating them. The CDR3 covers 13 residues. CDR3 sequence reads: CASSRTVGGTQYF. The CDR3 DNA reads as TGTGCCAGCAGTCGCACGGTGGGCGGTACGCAGTATTTT.

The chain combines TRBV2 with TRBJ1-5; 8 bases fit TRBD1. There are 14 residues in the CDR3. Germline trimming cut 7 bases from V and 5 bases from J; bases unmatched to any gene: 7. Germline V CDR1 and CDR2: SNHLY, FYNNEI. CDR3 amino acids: CASNSQGAYQPQHF. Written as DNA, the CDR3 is TGTGCCAGCAATTCCCAGGGGGCCTATCAGCCCCAGCATTTT.

The CDR3 protein is CASSRNGQGDTEAFF. The CDR3 DNA sequence: TGTGCCAGCAGCCGGAACGGACAGGGGGACACTGAAGCTTTCTTT. The rearrangement uses TRBV5-6 and TRBJ1-1, with 10 bases identical to TRBD1. The V gene's germline CDR1 is SGHDT and CDR2 YYEEEE. Trimming took 4 bases from V and 3 from J; bases not matched to a gene: 6. This CDR3 is built from 15 residues.

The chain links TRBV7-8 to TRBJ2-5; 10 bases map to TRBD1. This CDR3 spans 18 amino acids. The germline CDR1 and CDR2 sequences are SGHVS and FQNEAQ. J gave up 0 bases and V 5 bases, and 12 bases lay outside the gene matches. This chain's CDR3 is CASSLVGTGALYQETQYF. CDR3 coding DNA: TGTGCCAGCAGCCTGGTGGGGACAGGGGCCCTGTACCAAGAGACCCAGTACTTC.

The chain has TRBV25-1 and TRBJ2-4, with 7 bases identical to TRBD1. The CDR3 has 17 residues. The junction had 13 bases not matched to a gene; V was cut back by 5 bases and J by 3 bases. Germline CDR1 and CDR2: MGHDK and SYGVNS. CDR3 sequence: CASSTRQGGAGKNIQYF. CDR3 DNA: TGTGCCAGCAGTACCCGGCAAGGGGGCGCCGGCAAAAACATTCAGTACTTC.

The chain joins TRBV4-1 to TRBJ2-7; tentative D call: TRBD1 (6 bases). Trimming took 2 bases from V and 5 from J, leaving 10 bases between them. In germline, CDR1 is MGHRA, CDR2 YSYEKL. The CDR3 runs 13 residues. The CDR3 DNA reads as TGCGCCAGCAGCCAACGTACAGGGAACGAGCAGTACTTC. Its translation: CASSQRTGNEQYF.

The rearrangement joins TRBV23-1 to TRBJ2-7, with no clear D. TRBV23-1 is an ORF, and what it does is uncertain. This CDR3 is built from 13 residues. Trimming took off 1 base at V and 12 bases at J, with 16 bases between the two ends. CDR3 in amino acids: CASSQLVGQKGYF. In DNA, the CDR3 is TGCGCCAGCAGTCAATTGGTTGGCCAAAAAGGGTACTTC.

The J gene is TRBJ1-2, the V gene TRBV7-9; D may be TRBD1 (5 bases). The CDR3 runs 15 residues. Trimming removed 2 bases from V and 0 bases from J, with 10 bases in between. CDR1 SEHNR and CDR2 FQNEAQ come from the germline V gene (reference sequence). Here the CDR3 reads CASSLLGAANYGYTF. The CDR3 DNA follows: TGTGCCAGCAGCTTACTAGGGGCCGCTAACTATGGCTACACCTTC. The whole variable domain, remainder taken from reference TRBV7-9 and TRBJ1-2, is DTGVSQNPRHKITKRGQNVTFRCDPISEHNRLYWYRQTLGQGPEFLTYFQNEAQLEKSRLLSDRFSAERPKGSFSTLEIQRTEQGDSAMYLCASSLLGAANYGYTFGSGTRLTVV.

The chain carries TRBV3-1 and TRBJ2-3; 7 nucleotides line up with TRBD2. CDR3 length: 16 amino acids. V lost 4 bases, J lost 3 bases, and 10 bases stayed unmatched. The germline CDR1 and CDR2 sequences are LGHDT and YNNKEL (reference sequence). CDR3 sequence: CASSPRSGKGTDTQYF. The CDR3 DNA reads TGTGCCAGCAGCCCCCGAAGCGGGAAAGGGACAGATACGCAGTATTTT.

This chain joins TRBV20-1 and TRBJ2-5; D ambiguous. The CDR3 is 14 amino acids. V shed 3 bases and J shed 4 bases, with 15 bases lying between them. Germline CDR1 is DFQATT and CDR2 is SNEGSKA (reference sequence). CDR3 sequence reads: CSARVHGGLETQYF. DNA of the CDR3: TGCAGTGCTAGGGTCCACGGTGGCTTAGAGACCCAGTACTTC.

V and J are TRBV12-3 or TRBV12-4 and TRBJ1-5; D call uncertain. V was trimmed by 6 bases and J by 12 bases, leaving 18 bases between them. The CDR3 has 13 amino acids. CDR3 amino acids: CASSQSQQSRQHF. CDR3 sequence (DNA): TGTGCCAGCAGCCAAAGCCAACAGAGTCGCCAGCATTTT.

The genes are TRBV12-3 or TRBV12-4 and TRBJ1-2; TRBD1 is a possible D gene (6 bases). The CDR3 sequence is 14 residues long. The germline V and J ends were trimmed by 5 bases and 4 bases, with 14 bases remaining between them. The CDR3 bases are TGTGCCAGCAGTACGGGGGGCGATGCCTATGGCTACACCTTC. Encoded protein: CASSTGGDAYGYTF.

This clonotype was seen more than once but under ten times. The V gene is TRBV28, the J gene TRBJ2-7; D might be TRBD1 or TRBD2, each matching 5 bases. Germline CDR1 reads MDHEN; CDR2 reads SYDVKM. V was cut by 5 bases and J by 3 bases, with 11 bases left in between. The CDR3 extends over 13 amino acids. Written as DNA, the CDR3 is TGTGCCAGCAGTCCCGGGGACGGCTACGAGCAGTACTTC. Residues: CASSPGDGYEQYF.

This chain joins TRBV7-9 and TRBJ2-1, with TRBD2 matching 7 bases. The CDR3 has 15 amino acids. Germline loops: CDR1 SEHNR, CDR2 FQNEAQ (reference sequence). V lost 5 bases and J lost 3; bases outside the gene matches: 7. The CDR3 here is CASSPSGTNYNEQFF. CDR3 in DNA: TGTGCCAGCAGCCCGAGCGGGACCAACTACAATGAGCAGTTCTTC.

The CDR3 spells CSVRGGAPYTDTQYF. The DNA of the CDR3 is TGCAGCGTTCGCGGGGGGGCACCCTACACAGATACGCAGTATTTT. The J gene is TRBJ2-3, the V gene TRBV29-1, with 9 bases aligning to TRBD2. The CDR3 consists of 15 residues. The V and J ends lost 5 bases and 2 bases, in that order; junction bases with no gene match: 8. In germline, CDR1 is SQVTM, CDR2 ANQGSEA.

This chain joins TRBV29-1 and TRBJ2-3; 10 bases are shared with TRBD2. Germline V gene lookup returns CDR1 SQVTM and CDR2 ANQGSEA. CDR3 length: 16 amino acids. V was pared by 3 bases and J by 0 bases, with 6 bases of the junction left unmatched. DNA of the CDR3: TGCAGCGTTGAGGGAACTAGCGGGATTAGCACAGATACGCAGTATTTT. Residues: CSVEGTSGISTDTQYF.